This TCR beta chain was identified during a study of T cells in Graves' hyperthyroidism and ophthalmopathy. Amplification of TCR beta CDR3 regions was performed using RNA transcripts as template. Primed by the HTBI set, a first-round RT-PCR was run on the TCR CDR3. From the multiplex PCR reads, TCRdb called clonotypes with MiXCR, one entry per CDR3 protein. The sample yields 600,000 or so distinct CDR3 sequences, 46% seen once. Patients between 18 and 65 years old had hyperthyroidism, newly diagnosed and lasting under 2 months. Study-level findings and limits: Ophthalmopathy got predicted by the model a median approximately 6 months before its onset.

Remarks on this clonotype: Its antigen remains unidentified.

This clonotype originated in a young woman with Graves' hyperthyroidism. Sequencing was carried out using peripheral blood or thyroid tissue (not recorded which).

CDR3 coding DNA: TGTGCCAGCAGTCCAGGGACAGGAGGGGAAGAGACCCAGTACTTC. Amino acids: CASSPGTGGEETQYF. The gene calls are TRBV7-9 and TRBJ2-5; 8 bases map to TRBD1. Germline V gene sequence: CDR1 SEHNR, CDR2 FQNEAQ (reference sequence). This CDR3 is built from 15 residues. Unmatched junction bases numbered 9, after V lost 6 bases and J lost 3 bases.